This T cell receptor beta chain derives from a study of CD8+CD57+ T cells in acquired aplastic anemia. The study profiled TCR beta VDJ and CDR3 using genomic DNA as template. From the reads, TCRdb called clonotypes with MiXCR, one entry per CDR3 protein. The sample consists of some 48,000 distinct CDR3 sequences, roughly 69% of them appearing once. CDR1 MGHDK and CDR2 SYGVNS come from the germline V gene. Trimming removed 1 base from V and 15 bases from J; junction bases left unmatched: 17. The CDR3 covers 17 residues. Sequencing was carried out using sorted CD4+, CD8+, or CD8+CD57+ T cells (not recorded which) from PBMCs. This chain connects TRBV25-1 to TRBJ2-1; 11 positions match TRBD2. The receptor was isolated from a human donor in good health, serving as a control. Written as DNA, the CDR3 is TGTGCCAGCAGTGAATCTGTTGGAGGGCTAGCGGGAGGAGTTCGGTTCTTC. This translates into CASSESVGGLAGGVRFF.